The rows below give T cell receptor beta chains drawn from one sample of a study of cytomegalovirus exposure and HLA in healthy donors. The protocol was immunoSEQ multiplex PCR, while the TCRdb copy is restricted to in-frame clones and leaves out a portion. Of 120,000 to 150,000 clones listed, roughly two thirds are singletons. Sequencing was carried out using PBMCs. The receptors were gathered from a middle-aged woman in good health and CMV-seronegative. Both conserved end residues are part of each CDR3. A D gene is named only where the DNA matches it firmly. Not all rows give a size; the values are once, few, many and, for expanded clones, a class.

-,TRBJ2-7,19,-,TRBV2,TGTGCCAGCAGTTCCGTATTCCCCTTCTCCGCGAGACAGACCTACGAGCAGTACTTC,CASSSVFPFSARQTYEQYF
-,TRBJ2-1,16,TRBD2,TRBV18,TGTGCCAGCTCACCTCCAGGACTAGCGCGCTACAATGAGCAGTTCTTC,CASSPPGLARYNEQFF
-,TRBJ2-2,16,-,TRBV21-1,TGTGCCAGCAGCAAAGGGGCGGAGACAGCCACCGGGGAGCTGTTTTTT,CASSKGAETATGELFF
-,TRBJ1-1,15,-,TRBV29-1,TGCAGCGTTGAAGATCGAAGGACACTATACACTGAAGCTTTCTTT,CSVEDRRTLYTEAFF
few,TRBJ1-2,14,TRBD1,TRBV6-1,TGTGCCAGCCGGAAAGACAGGGTTAACTATGGCTACACCTTC,CASRKDRVNYGYTF
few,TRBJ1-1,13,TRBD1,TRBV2,TGTGCCAGCAGTGGAGGGGGCAACACTGAAGCTTTCTTT,CASSGGGNTEAFF
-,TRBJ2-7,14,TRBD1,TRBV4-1,TGCGCCAGCAGCCAGATACTAGGACAGGGGAAACAGTACTTC,CASSQILGQGKQYF
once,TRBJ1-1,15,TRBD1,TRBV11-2,TGTGCCAGCAGCCCTTGGGACAGGGGGCCCACTGAAGCTTTCTTT,CASSPWDRGPTEAFF
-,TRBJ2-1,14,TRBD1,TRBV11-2,TGTGCCAGCAGCTTAGTAGGACAGGGGGATGAGCAGTTCTTC,CASSLVGQGDEQFF
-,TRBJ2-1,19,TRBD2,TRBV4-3,TGCGCCAGCAGCCAAGTAACCCGAGTGGGCGGGAGGAAGTTAAATGAGCAGTTCTTC,CASSQVTRVGGRKLNEQFF
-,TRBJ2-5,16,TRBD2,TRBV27,TGTGCCAGCAGTCCCATCACCGGACTAGGGCTGGGGACCCAGTACTTC,CASSPITGLGLGTQYF
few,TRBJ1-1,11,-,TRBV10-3,TGTGCCATCAGGAGGGACACCACAGCTTTCTTT,CAIRRDTTAFF
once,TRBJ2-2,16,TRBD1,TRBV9,TGTGCCAGCAGCGCGGGACAGGGGGCGTACACCGGGGAGCTGTTTTTT,CASSAGQGAYTGELFF
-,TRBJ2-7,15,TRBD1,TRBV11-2,TGTGCCAGCACGTCATTGGACAGGGAAGGGGACGAGCAGTACTTC,CASTSLDREGDEQYF
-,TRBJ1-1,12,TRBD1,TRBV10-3,TGTGCCATCAGTTCCGGGACAGCCGAAGCTTTCTTT,CAISSGTAEAFF
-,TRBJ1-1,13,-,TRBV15,TGTGCCACCAGCAGAGATATAACCGGGGAAGCTTTCTTT,CATSRDITGEAFF
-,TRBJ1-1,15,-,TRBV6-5,TGTGCCAGCAGTTACGATGCCAGGGTGAACACTGAAGCTTTCTTT,CASSYDARVNTEAFF
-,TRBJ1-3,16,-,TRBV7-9,TGTGCCAGCAGCTTGGATACACAGGGTGCTGGAAACACCATATATTTT,CASSLDTQGAGNTIYF
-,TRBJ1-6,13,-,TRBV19,TGTGCCAGCGCCACGGGTGTTAATTCACCCCTCCACTTT,CASATGVNSPLHF
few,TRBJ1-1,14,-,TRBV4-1,TGCGCCAGCAGCGGCCCCCTTCGGGACACTGAAGCTTTCTTT,CASSGPLRDTEAFF
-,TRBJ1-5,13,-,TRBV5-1,TGTGCCAGCAGCTCAGGGTGGAATCAGCCCCAGCATTTT,CASSSGWNQPQHF
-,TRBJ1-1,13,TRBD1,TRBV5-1,TGCGCCAGCAGCTTACAGGGGTCCGCTGAAGCTTTCTTT,CASSLQGSAEAFF
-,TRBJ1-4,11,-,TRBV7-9,TGTGCCAGCAGCCTGAATGAAAAACTGTTTTTT,CASSLNEKLFF
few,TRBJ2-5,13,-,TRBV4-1,TGCGCCAGCAGCCGAACGCAGGGAGAGACCCAGTACTTC,CASSRTQGETQYF
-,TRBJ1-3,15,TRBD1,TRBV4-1,TGCGCCAGCAGCCAAAGGACAGGGACTGGAAACACCATATATTTT,CASSQRTGTGNTIYF
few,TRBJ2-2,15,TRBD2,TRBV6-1,TGTGCCAGCAGGGGACTAGCGGGGGGAACGGGGGAGCTGTTTTTT,CASRGLAGGTGELFF
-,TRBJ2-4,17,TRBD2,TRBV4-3,TGCGCCAGCAGCCAAGAGGGTAGTCGGGGGGGCAGGGACATTCAGTACTTC,CASSQEGSRGGRDIQYF
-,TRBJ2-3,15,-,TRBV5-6,TGTGCCAGCAGTTTTGGGGGGGGCGGCACAGATACGCAGTATTTT,CASSFGGGGTDTQYF
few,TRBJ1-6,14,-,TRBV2,TGTGCCAGCAGGAGGGACTCGGATAATTCACCCCTCCACTTT,CASRRDSDNSPLHF
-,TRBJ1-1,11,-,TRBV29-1,TGCAGCGTCATCCAGGGTCAGGGAGCTTTCTTT,CSVIQGQGAFF
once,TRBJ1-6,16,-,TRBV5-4,TGTGCCAGCAGCCGCGGACAGTTCGGCATGAATTCACCCCTCCACTTT,CASSRGQFGMNSPLHF
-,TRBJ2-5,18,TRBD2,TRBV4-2,TGTGCCAGCAGCGTATCCGGGACTAGCGGGGGTCTTCAAGAGACCCAGTACTTC,CASSVSGTSGGLQETQYF
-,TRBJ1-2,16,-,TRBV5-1,TGCGCCAGCAGCCAGGAAACGGGAAGCGGGCCCTATGGCTACACCTTC,CASSQETGSGPYGYTF
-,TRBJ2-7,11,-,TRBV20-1,TGCAGTGTCGGGACTACAGGGGAGCAGTACTTC,CSVGTTGEQYF
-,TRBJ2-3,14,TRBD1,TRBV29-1,TGCAGCGTAGGACAGGGAGATCCCACAGATACGCAGTATTTT,CSVGQGDPTDTQYF
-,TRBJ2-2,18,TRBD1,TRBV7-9,TGTGCCAGCAGCTTAGACCCCGCAACAGGGGGCAGAACCGGGGAGCTGTTTTTT,CASSLDPATGGRTGELFF
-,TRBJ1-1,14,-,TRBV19,TGTGCCAGTAGTCCCCCTATCATGAACACTGAAGCTTTCTTT,CASSPPIMNTEAFF
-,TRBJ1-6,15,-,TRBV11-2,TGTGCCAGCAGCTTCCACGACGGGACAAATTCACCCCTCCACTTT,CASSFHDGTNSPLHF